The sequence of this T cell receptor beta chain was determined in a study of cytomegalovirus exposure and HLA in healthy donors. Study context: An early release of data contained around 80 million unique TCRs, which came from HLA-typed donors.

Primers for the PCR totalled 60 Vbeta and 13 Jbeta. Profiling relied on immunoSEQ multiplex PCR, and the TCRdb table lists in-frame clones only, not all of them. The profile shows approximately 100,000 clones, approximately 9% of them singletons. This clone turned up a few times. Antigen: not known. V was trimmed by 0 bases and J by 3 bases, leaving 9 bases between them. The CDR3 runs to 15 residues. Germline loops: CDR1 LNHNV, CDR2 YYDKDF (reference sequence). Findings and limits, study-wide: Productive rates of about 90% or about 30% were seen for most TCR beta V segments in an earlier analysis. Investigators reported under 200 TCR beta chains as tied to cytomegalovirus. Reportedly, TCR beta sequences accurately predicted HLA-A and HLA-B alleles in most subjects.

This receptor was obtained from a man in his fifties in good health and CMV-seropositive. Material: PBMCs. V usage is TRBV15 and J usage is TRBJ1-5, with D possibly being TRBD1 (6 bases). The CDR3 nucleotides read TGTGCCACCAGCAGAGAGAGGGGGTACAATCAGCCCCAGCATTTT. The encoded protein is CATSRERGYNQPQHF.